This T cell receptor (beta chain) was identified in a study of metastatic and nonmetastatic thyroid tumors. Background on the study: Where malignant and benign thyroid patients were concerned, repertoires were compared across blood and tumor or nodule tissue.

Thyroid surgery was preceded by no treatment in any patient. In the original processing: Between-group CDR3 differences, defined by clinicopathological status, yielded a distant-metastasis classifier for papillary thyroid cancer. TCRdb called clones again from the PCR reads with MiXCR. The V and J calls reflect TCRdb's pipeline rather than the authors' work. The table records about 16,000 clones, under 40% of them present only once. Overall study results and limits: Benign nodules reportedly had significantly lower TCR beta diversity than malignant thyroid tumors in blood and tumor.

A note on this clone: Its antigen is still unknown.

Sequenced material: tumor tissue. This sequence was found in a male donor with papillary thyroid cancer or a benign thyroid nodule (not recorded which). Some clones in this sample may be carry-over from other donors' samples.

This chain's CDR3 is CASSFGGQDTQYF. CDR3 nucleotides: TGTGCCAGCAGCTTCGGGGGTCAGGATACGCAGTATTTT. The rearrangement links TRBV9 to TRBJ2-3, with D possibly matching TRBD2 (6 bases). This CDR3 contains 13 residues. CDR1 is SGDLS, CDR2 YYNGEE, per germline. V lost 4 bases to trimming and J lost 6 bases, with 12 bases between them.